These T cell receptor beta chains were read from a single sample in a study of glioma-infiltrating T cells. TCRdb redid the calling of the multiplex PCR reads with MiXCR, one entry per CDR3 protein. The data contain 100,000 to 150,000 distinct CDR3 sequences, under 25% of them singletons. The sample consisted of glioma tissue, nonneoplastic brain tissue, or PBMCs (not recorded which). The receptors derive from a human donor with low-grade glioma or glioblastoma, undergoing nonglioma brain surgery, or in good health (not recorded which). CDR3s include the opening cysteine and the closing phenylalanine or tryptophan. Fields, in order: V gene, clone size, J gene, D gene, CDR3 protein, CDR3 DNA. A D gene is named only where the DNA matches it firmly. Size values are once, few and many counts, or a class for expanded clones, and some rows have none.

TRBV7-2	few	TRBJ1-5	-	CASSLGWESQPQHF	TGTGCCAGCAGCTTAGGCTGGGAGAGTCAGCCCCAGCATTTT
TRBV6-1	many	TRBJ1-1	-	CASSVFQGNTEAFF	TGTGCCAGCAGCGTTTTCCAGGGAAACACTGAAGCTTTCTTT
TRBV10-3	few	TRBJ1-1	-	CAIRDGQGTTEAFF	TGTGCCATCAGGGACGGGCAGGGGACCACTGAAGCTTTCTTT
TRBV2	many	TRBJ2-5	-	CASSDEETQYF	TGTGCCAGCAGTGACGAGGAGACCCAGTACTTC
TRBV14	few	TRBJ2-3	-	CASSQARTGLITDTQYF	TGTGCCAGCAGCCAGGCCCGAACAGGGCTTATCACAGATACGCAGTATTTT
TRBV11-1	once	TRBJ1-1	TRBD1	CASSQHRGMNTEAFF	TGTGCCAGCAGCCAGCACAGGGGGATGAACACTGAAGCTTTCTTT
TRBV2	-	TRBJ2-2	-	CASSEYWNTGELFF	TGTGCCAGCAGTGAATACTGGAACACCGGGGAGCTGTTTTTT
TRBV20-1	many	TRBJ1-6	-	CSARKSIVNNSPLHF	TGCAGTGCTAGGAAGTCAATTGTGAATAATTCACCCCTCCACTTT
TRBV6-6	few	TRBJ1-1	-	CASSYSGIQPMNTEAFF	TGTGCCAGCAGTTACTCAGGGATCCAACCCATGAACACTGAAGCTTTCTTT
TRBV7-6	many	TRBJ2-5	-	CASSFGSEYQETQYF	TGTGCCAGCAGCTTCGGATCAGAGTACCAAGAGACCCAGTACTTC
TRBV14	-	TRBJ1-2	-	CASSHDLGAYGYTF	TGTGCCAGCAGCCACGATCTTGGGGCCTATGGCTACACCTTC
TRBV20-1	many	TRBJ2-1	TRBD1	CSAKPRTGGSYNEQFF	TGCAGTGCTAAACCGCGGACAGGGGGCTCCTACAATGAGCAGTTCTTC
TRBV20-1	many	TRBJ1-1	-	CSAREGYTEAFF	TGCAGTGCTAGAGAGGGGTACACTGAAGCTTTCTTT
TRBV19	-	TRBJ1-5	-	CASSWGTGYSNQPQQF	TGTGCCAGTAGTTGGGGAACAGGATATAGCAATCAGCCCCAGCAGTTT
TRBV4-1	many	TRBJ2-5	-	CASSQGTRGETQYF	TGCGCCAGCAGCCAAGGGACCCGAGGGGAGACCCAGTACTTC
TRBV6-1	few	TRBJ2-2	-	CASNRAANTGELFF	TGTGCCAGCAACCGGGCAGCGAACACCGGGGAGCTGTTTTTT
TRBV20-1	-	TRBJ1-2	-	CSAFGGGDGYTF	TGCAGTGCCTTCGGAGGGGGAGATGGCTACACCTTC
TRBV27	-	TRBJ2-3	TRBD2	CASRGVFQHDTQYF	TGTGCCAGCCGGGGGGTTTTCCAGCACGATACGCAGTATTTT
TRBV19	-	TRBJ2-1	TRBD2	CASSIRTSGGYNEQFF	TGTGCCAGTAGTATCCGAACTAGCGGGGGCTACAATGAGCAGTTCTTC
TRBV27	many	TRBJ2-5	TRBD2	CASSRVAGAHGTQYF	TGTGCCAGCAGTAGGGTAGCGGGGGCCCACGGGACCCAGTACTTC
TRBV14	-	TRBJ1-3	TRBD1	CASRRGTGSGNTIYF	TGTGCCAGCAGACGAGGGACAGGCTCTGGAAACACCATATATTTT
TRBV6-1	many	TRBJ2-5	-	CASSYAGESETQYF	TGTGCCAGCAGTTATGCAGGGGAATCAGAGACCCAGTACTTC